This paragraph covers one T cell receptor (beta chain) sequence. The data were obtained in a study of shared T cell receptors in the human thymus. CDR3 length: 14 amino acids. V dropped 2 bases and J dropped 5 bases, with 10 bases sitting between them. Germline lookup yields CDR1 MDHEN and CDR2 SYDVKM. Libraries were prepared by immunoSEQ multiplex PCR; TCRdb keeps only in-frame clonotypes and omits some of them. The sample includes fewer than 700,000 clones, 88% of them seen just once. The sample also formed part of further work on human thymus T cells. From that study: Having surgery to correct congenital heart defects, healthy Finnish infants acted as the donors. Resections from corrective heart surgery supplied the thymus tissue. Among thymic and blood repertoires, usage of V and J genes appeared biased. As related research reported, thymic repertoires overlapped highly among unrelated individuals.

Sequenced sample: thymocytes. The origin of this receptor is a boy younger than two with a congenital heart defect. The rearrangement links TRBV28 to TRBJ1-5, with D possibly being TRBD1 (5 bases). As DNA, the CDR3 is TGTGCCAGCAGTTTAACTGACAGATATCAGCCCCAGCATTTT. Its translation is CASSLTDRYQPQHF.